This entry is about one T cell receptor beta chain. The data were obtained in a study of cytomegalovirus exposure and HLA in healthy donors. Across the study: Under 90% of some 390 genotyped donors fell in the Caucasian-associated ancestry cluster.

The CDR3 length is 16 residues. V was shortened by 4 bases and J by 1 base, with 16 bases between the two germline ends. Germline CDR1 ENHRY, CDR2 SYGVKD. Donors consisted of healthy bone marrow donors. PCR was performed using 60 Vbeta and 13 Jbeta primers. Here immunoSEQ multiplex PCR was the method, and the copy in TCRdb shows in-frame clones only, minus some. The sample lists over 80,000 clones, approximately 71% occurring once. Specimen: PBMCs. The receptor's source is a woman under 30 in good health and CMV-seropositive. The chain is built from TRBV10-3 and TRBJ1-1; weak D call: TRBD1 (5 bases). CDR3 coding DNA: TGTGCCATCAGTGGCCCCCCGGTGGGGGGGAACACTGAAGCTTTCTTT. Residues: CAISGPPVGGNTEAFF.